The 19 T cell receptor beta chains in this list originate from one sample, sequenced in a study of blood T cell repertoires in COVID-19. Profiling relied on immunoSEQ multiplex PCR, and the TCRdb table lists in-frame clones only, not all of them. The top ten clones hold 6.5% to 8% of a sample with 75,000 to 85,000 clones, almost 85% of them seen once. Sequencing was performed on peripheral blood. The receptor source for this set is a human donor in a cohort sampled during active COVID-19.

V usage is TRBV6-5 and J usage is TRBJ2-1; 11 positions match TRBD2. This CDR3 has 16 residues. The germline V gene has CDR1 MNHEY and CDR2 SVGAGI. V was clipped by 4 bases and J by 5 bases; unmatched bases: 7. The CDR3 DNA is TGTGCCAGCAGTTCAATATCGACTAGCGGGGACAATGAGCAGTTCTTC. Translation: CASSSISTSGDNEQFF.

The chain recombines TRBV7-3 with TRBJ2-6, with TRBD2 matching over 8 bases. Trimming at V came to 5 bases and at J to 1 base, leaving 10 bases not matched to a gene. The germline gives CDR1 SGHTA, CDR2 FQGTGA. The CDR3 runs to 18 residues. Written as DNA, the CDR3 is TGTGCCAGCAGCCCCGAGGGACTAGTAGATTCTGGGGCCAACGTCCTGACTTTC. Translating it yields CASSPEGLVDSGANVLTF.

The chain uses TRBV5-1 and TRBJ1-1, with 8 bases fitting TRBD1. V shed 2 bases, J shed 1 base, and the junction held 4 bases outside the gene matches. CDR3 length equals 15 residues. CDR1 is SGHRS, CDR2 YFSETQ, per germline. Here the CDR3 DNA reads TGCGCCAGCAGCTTTTCCGGGACAGGGAACACTGAAGCTTTCTTT. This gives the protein CASSFSGTGNTEAFF.

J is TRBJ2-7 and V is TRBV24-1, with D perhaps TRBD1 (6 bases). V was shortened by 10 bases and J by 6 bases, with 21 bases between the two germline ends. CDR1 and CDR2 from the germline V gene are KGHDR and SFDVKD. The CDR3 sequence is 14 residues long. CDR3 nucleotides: TGTGCCACGGGCGAGGGGACAACTCTTTTCGAGCAGTACTTC. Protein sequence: CATGEGTTLFEQYF.

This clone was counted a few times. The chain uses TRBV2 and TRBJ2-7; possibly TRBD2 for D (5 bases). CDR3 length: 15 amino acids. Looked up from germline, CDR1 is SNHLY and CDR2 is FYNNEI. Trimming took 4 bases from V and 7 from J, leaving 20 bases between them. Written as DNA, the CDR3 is TGTGCCAGCAGTGGGCGGACTGGGCTGGTGGGGGAGCAGTACTTC. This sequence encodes CASSGRTGLVGEQYF.

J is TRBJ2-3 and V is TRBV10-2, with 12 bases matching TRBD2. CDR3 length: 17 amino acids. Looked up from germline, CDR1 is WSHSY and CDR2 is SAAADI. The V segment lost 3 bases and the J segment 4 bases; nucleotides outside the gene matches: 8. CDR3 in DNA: TGCGCCAGCAGTGATCTAGCGGGGGGGCTATTCCCAGATACGCAGTATTTT. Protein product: CASSDLAGGLFPDTQYF.

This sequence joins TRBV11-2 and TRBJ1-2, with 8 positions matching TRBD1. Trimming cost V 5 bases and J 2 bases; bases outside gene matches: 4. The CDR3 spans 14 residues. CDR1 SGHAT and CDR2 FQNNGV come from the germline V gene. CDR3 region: CASSPRQGNYGYTF. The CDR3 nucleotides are TGTGCCAGCAGCCCAAGACAGGGGAACTATGGCTACACCTTC.

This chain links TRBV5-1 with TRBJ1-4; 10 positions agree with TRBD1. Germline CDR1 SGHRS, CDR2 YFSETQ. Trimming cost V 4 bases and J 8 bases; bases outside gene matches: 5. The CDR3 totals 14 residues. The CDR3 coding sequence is TGCGCCAGCAGCGGACAGGGGGTAAAGGAAAAACTGTTTTTT. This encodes CASSGQGVKEKLFF.

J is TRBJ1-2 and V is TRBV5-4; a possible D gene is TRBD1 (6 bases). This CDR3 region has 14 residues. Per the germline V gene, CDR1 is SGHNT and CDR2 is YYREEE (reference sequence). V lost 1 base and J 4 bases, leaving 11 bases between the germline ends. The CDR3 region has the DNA TGTGCCAGCAGCTTGTTCCAGGGGACCTATGGCTACACCTTC. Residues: CASSLFQGTYGYTF.

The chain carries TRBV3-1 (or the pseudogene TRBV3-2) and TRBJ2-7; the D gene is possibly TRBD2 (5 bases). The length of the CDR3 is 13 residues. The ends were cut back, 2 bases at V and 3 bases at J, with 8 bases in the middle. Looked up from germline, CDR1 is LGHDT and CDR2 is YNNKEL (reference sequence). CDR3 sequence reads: CASSQTEGYEQYF. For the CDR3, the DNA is TGTGCCAGCAGCCAAACCGAGGGCTACGAGCAGTACTTC.

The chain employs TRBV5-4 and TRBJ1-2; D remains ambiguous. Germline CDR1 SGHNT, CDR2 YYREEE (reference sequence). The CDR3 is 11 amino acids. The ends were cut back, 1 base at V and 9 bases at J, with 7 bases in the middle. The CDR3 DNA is TGTGCCAGCAGCTTGTGGCCGAGCTACACCTTC. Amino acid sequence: CASSLWPSYTF.

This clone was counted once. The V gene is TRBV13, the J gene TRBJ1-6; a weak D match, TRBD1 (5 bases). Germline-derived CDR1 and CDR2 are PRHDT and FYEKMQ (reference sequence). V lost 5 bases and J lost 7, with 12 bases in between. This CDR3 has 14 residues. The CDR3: CASSQGTSNSPLHF. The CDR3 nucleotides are TGTGCCAGCAGCCAGGGTACCTCGAATTCACCCCTCCACTTT.

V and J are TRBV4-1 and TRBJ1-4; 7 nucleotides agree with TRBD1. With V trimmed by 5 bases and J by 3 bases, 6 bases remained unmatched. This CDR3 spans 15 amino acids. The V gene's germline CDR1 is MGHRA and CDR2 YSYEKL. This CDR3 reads CASSILGQPNEKLFF. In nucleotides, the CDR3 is TGCGCCAGCAGCATACTGGGACAGCCTAATGAAAAACTGTTTTTT.

Here the CDR3 DNA reads TGTGCCAGCAGCAAAGCCAACGTGGGGAGCTTGAACACTGAAGCTTTCTTT. Encoded protein: CASSKANVGSLNTEAFF. The genes are TRBV21-1 and TRBJ1-1. TRBV21-1 is recorded as a pseudogene. This CDR3 has 17 amino acids.

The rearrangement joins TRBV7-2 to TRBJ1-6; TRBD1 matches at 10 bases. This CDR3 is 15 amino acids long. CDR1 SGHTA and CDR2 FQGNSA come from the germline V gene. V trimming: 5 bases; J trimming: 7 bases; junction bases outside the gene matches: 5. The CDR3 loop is CASSEGQGKNSPLHF. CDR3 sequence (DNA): TGTGCCAGCAGCGAGGGACAGGGGAAAAATTCACCCCTCCACTTT.

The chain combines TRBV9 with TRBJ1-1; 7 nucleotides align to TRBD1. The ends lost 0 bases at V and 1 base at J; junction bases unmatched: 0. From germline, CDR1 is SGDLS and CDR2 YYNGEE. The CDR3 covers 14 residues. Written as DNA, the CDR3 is TGTGCCAGCAGCGTAGGACAGGGGAACACTGAAGCTTTCTTT. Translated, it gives CASSVGQGNTEAFF.

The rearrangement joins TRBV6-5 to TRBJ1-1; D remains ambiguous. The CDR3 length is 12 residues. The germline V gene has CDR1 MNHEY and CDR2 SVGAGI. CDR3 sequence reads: CACGPLNTEAFF. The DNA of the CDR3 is TGTGCTTGCGGTCCCCTGAACACTGAAGCTTTCTTT.

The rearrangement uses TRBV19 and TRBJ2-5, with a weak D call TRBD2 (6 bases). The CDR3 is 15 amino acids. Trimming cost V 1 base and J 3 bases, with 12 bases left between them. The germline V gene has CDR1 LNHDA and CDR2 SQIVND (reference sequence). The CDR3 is CASSIGRLEKETQYF. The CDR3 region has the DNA TGTGCCAGTAGTATAGGACGACTAGAAAAAGAGACCCAGTACTTC.

The CDR3, as DNA: TGTGCCAGCAGCCCGGGACAGGGTGGAACCGGGGAGCTGTTTTTT. It encodes CASSPGQGGTGELFF. V is TRBV5-4 and J is TRBJ2-2; 9 bases fit TRBD1. J lost 5 bases, V lost 4 bases, and 6 bases had no gene match. The CDR3 totals 15 residues. Germline CDR1 SGHNT, CDR2 YYREEE (reference sequence). Filled out from reference TRBV5-4 and TRBJ2-2, the complete variable domain reads ETGVTQSPTHLIKTRGQQVTLRCSSQSGHNTVSWYQQALGQGPQFIFQYYREEENGRGNFPPRFSGLQFPNYSSELNVNALELDDSALYLCASSPGQGGTGELFFGEGSRLTVL.